Below, 25 T cell receptor beta chains from the same sample are listed, as sequenced in a study of human thymus T cells. The method was immunoSEQ multiplex PCR; TCRdb's version includes in-frame clones alone and lacks a portion of them. The profile covers 65,000 to 90,000 clones, with 95% appearing a single time and 0.03% to 0.035% taken by the ten largest. Thymic material originated from resections removed in the course of corrective heart surgery. The source material was thymus tissue. These receptors all come from a girl in the first two years of life with a congenital heart defect but otherwise immunologically healthy.

The J gene is TRBJ2-7, the V gene TRBV7-2, with 14 positions matching TRBD2. The CDR3 has 14 amino acids. Germline CDR1 is SGHTA and CDR2 is FQGNSA. J gave up 7 bases and V 4 bases, and 3 bases lay outside the gene matches. Here the CDR3 reads CASSSGTSGSEQYF. As DNA, the CDR3 is TGTGCCAGCAGCTCCGGGACTAGCGGGAGTGAGCAGTACTTC.

V is TRBV5-4 and J is TRBJ2-5; 16 bases align to TRBD2. Trimming cost V 0 bases and J 4 bases; bases outside gene matches: 9. Germline CDR1 and CDR2: SGHNT and YYREEE (reference sequence). This CDR3 spans 19 amino acids. This CDR3 is CASSLAGGLAGGKAETQYF. In nucleotides, the CDR3 is TGTGCCAGCAGCTTGGCCGGGGGACTAGCGGGAGGGAAAGCAGAGACCCAGTACTTC.

The rearrangement joins TRBV7-9 to TRBJ2-7; 10 bases are a match to TRBD1. CDR3 size: 15 residues. Germline V CDR1 and CDR2: SEHNR, FQNEAQ (reference sequence). Trimming at V came to 5 bases and at J to 2 bases, leaving 6 bases not matched to a gene. DNA for the CDR3: TGTGCCAGCAGCGCCGGGGACAGGGGACCCTACGAGCAGTACTTC. Its protein product is CASSAGDRGPYEQYF.

V gene TRBV20-1 combines with J gene TRBJ2-5, with 8 bases aligning to TRBD2. The ends lost 6 bases at V and 5 bases at J; junction bases unmatched: 2. The CDR3 is 11 residues long. Germline assignment: CDR1 DFQATT and CDR2 SNEGSKA (reference sequence). The CDR3 region is CSAAGGETQYF. CDR3 sequence (DNA): TGCAGTGCGGCGGGGGGTGAGACCCAGTACTTC.

V and J are TRBV5-1 and TRBJ2-7; 8 bases are shared with TRBD2. CDR3 length: 16 residues. V dropped 4 bases and J dropped 0; count of bases not matched to a gene: 9. Germline V CDR1 and CDR2: SGHRS, YFSETQ. The CDR3 is CASSDASTSGSYEQYF. CDR3 nucleotide sequence: TGCGCCAGCAGCGACGCCTCAACTAGCGGCTCCTACGAGCAGTACTTC. Drawing the rest from reference TRBV5-1 and TRBJ2-7, the complete variable domain is KAGVTQTPRYLIKTRGQQVTLSCSPISGHRSVSWYQQTPGQGLQFLFEYFSETQRNKGNFPGRFSGRQFSNSRSEMNVSTLELGDSALYLCASSDASTSGSYEQYFGPGTRLTVT.

This clone was recorded once. The chain is built from TRBV4-3 and TRBJ2-1, with D unresolved. V lost 1 base, J lost 6 bases, and 7 bases lay in between. Germline V lookup: CDR1 LGHNA, CDR2 YSLEER. CDR3 length: 13 amino acids. DNA of the CDR3: TGCGCCAGCAGCCAAGGGATCGCCAATGAGCAGTTCTTC. Translation gives CASSQGIANEQFF.

In DNA, the CDR3 is TGTGCCAGCAGCCCGTGGACTAGCGGGAGAATCAATGAGCAGTTCTTC. Translating gives CASSPWTSGRINEQFF. The chain links TRBV6-4 to TRBJ2-1; 13 bases match TRBD2. Germline assignment: CDR1 MRHNA and CDR2 SNTAGT. CDR3 length: 16 residues. V was clipped by 6 bases and J by 6 bases; unmatched bases: 8.

The chain combines TRBV4-3 with TRBJ2-3; 13 nucleotides agree with TRBD2. V shed 1 base and J 4 bases; nucleotides not matched to a gene: 5. The CDR3 is made up of 17 amino acids. The germline gives CDR1 LGHNA, CDR2 YSLEER. DNA for the CDR3: TGCGCCAGCAGCCAAGGACTAGCGGGAGGATCGGCAGATACGCAGTATTTT. Its protein product is CASSQGLAGGSADTQYF.

This clone was seen just once. The chain carries TRBV19 and TRBJ1-4, with TRBD1 matching 10 bases. Trimming cost V 5 bases and J 7 bases; bases outside gene matches: 16. The CDR3 consists of 18 residues. CDR1 LNHDA and CDR2 SQIVND come from the germline V gene (reference sequence). The CDR3 is CASSGPGQGSGVSEKLFF. The CDR3 DNA sequence: TGTGCCAGTAGTGGTCCGGGACAGGGGAGCGGGGTTAGTGAAAAACTGTTTTTT.

This chain links TRBV10-3 with TRBJ2-3; 8 bases map to TRBD2. Germline loops: CDR1 ENHRY, CDR2 SYGVKD. The CDR3 is 14 amino acids. V lost 11 bases, J lost 6 bases, and 13 bases stayed unmatched. The CDR3 nucleotides are TGTGCCGCTAGAGCGGGAGCTGTTGGGGATACGCAGTATTTT. This sequence encodes CAARAGAVGDTQYF.

This rearrangement joins TRBV5-1 to TRBJ1-5; no clear D gene. Germline assignment: CDR1 SGHRS and CDR2 YFSETQ. The CDR3 spans 15 residues. Trimming took off 2 bases at V and 4 bases at J, with 13 bases between the two ends. The CDR3 is CASSLGQAENQPQHF. CDR3 DNA: TGCGCCAGCAGCTTAGGGCAGGCCGAGAATCAGCCCCAGCATTTT.

The CDR3 loop is CACTASGSLYEQFF. Written as DNA, the CDR3 is TGTGCCTGCACGGCTAGCGGGAGTCTCTATGAGCAGTTCTTC. V gene TRBV30 combines with J gene TRBJ2-1, with TRBD2 matching 10 bases. CDR1 and CDR2 (germline): GTSNPN, SVGIG (reference sequence). The CDR3 extends over 14 amino acids. Unmatched junction bases numbered 10, after V lost 6 bases and J lost 8 bases.

The chain couples TRBV5-1 to TRBJ1-1, with D tentatively TRBD1 (6 bases). The germline V and J ends were trimmed by 4 bases and 5 bases, with 15 bases remaining between them. The germline CDR1 and CDR2 sequences are SGHRS and YFSETQ. This CDR3 is 14 amino acids long. The chain's CDR3 is CASSTGGAGTEAFF. As DNA, the CDR3 is TGCGCCAGCAGCACCGGGGGCGCAGGGACTGAAGCTTTCTTT.

This CDR3 is CASSEYTGLPTDTQYF. CDR3 nucleotide sequence: TGTGCCAGCAGTGAATATACCGGCCTCCCCACAGATACGCAGTATTTT. This rearrangement joins TRBV25-1 to TRBJ2-3; D gene unclear. The CDR3 spans 16 residues. V lost 0 bases and J lost 2, with 12 bases in between. Germline assignment: CDR1 MGHDK and CDR2 SYGVNS.

The chain joins TRBV23-1 to TRBJ2-5; unclear D gene. TRBV23-1 is given ORF status, its function remaining uncertain. V gave up 5 bases and J gave up 1 base, with 20 bases separating them. The CDR3 length is 17 residues. This chain's CDR3 is CASSYPSQYRSQETQYF. The CDR3 DNA sequence: TGCGCCAGCAGTTACCCCTCCCAATATCGGTCCCAAGAGACCCAGTACTTC.

V and J are TRBV27 and TRBJ1-1; TRBD1 matches at 7 bases. The CDR3 spans 14 residues. Germline V CDR1 and CDR2: MNHEY, SMNVEV (reference sequence). V was clipped by 3 bases and J by 4 bases; unmatched bases: 5. The CDR3 DNA reads TGTGCCAGCAGTTTGTCGGCAGGGGGCACTGAAGCTTTCTTT. It is translated as CASSLSAGGTEAFF.

This clone was detected only once. The J gene is TRBJ2-3, the V gene TRBV5-4; D perhaps matches TRBD1 (6 bases). This CDR3 is 16 amino acids long. CDR1 and CDR2 (germline): SGHNT, YYREEE (reference sequence). The germline V and J ends were trimmed by 4 bases and 0 bases, with 15 bases remaining between them. The CDR3, as DNA: TGTGCCAGCAGCCGGGACACAGGCCGTAGCACAGATACGCAGTATTTT. Amino acids: CASSRDTGRSTDTQYF.

This clone showed up just once. The chain combines TRBV5-1 with TRBJ2-7; D not resolved. This CDR3 region has 12 residues. Trimming cost V 4 bases and J 7 bases, with 12 bases left between them. The germline gives CDR1 SGHRS, CDR2 YFSETQ. CDR3 amino acids: CASSLFAWEQYF. For the CDR3, the DNA is TGCGCCAGCAGCCTTTTCGCCTGGGAGCAGTACTTC.

The chain joins TRBV5-1 to TRBJ1-5, with TRBD1 matching 10 bases. The CDR3 has 19 amino acids. Germline V gene sequence: CDR1 SGHRS, CDR2 YFSETQ. Losses at the gene ends were 3 bases for V and 0 bases for J; bases not matched to a gene: 12. CDR3 loop: CASSCSGTGVNYSNQPQHF. DNA for the CDR3: TGCGCCAGCAGCTGTTCCGGGACAGGGGTAAATTATAGCAATCAGCCCCAGCATTTT.

V gene TRBV15 combines with J gene TRBJ1-3; D is unresolved. The CDR3 length is 16 residues. Germline V gene data show CDR1 as LNHNV and CDR2 as YYDKDF (reference sequence). V was cut by 0 bases and J by 2 bases, with 11 bases left in between. As DNA, the CDR3 is TGTGCCACCAGCAGAGATCCAGGAGCAGCTGGAAACACCATATATTTT. Its protein product is CATSRDPGAAGNTIYF.

This chain joins TRBV11-2 and TRBJ2-7, with unresolved D. Germline assignment: CDR1 SGHAT and CDR2 FQNNGV. The CDR3 extends over 15 amino acids. V was clipped by 5 bases and J by 2 bases, with 16 bases between them. The CDR3 sequence: CASSPQETQPYEQYF. For the CDR3, the DNA is TGTGCCAGCAGCCCCCAGGAGACTCAGCCCTACGAGCAGTACTTC.

The chain uses TRBV25-1 and TRBJ2-5; unclear D gene. The CDR3 length is 14 residues. V was cut by 3 bases and J by 1 base, with 9 bases left in between. Germline CDR1 is MGHDK and CDR2 is SYGVNS. The CDR3 DNA is TGTGCCAGCAGTGACGTATACCCCCAAGAGACCCAGTACTTC. Amino acids: CASSDVYPQETQYF.

V usage is TRBV5-1 and J usage is TRBJ2-7, with 11 bases identical to TRBD1. J lost 5 bases, V lost 0 bases, and 4 bases had no gene match. From germline, CDR1 is SGHRS and CDR2 YFSETQ. CDR3 length: 15 residues. CDR3 sequence reads: CASSLAGQGDHEQYF. Here the CDR3 DNA reads TGCGCCAGCAGCTTGGCGGGACAGGGGGACCACGAGCAGTACTTC.

The chain has TRBV5-1 and TRBJ1-3; unclear D gene. Between the trimmed V and J ends, which lost 0 bases and 7 bases, there was a span of 11 bases. The CDR3 is 14 residues long. Germline CDR1 reads SGHRS; CDR2 reads YFSETQ. This CDR3 is CASSLEADRNTIYF. The CDR3 coding sequence is TGCGCCAGCAGCTTGGAGGCTGATCGGAACACCATATATTTT.

V is TRBV6-5 and J is TRBJ2-5; 7 nucleotides line up with TRBD1. The CDR3 is 16 amino acids. Germline V CDR1 and CDR2: MNHEY, SVGAGI. Trimming at V came to 0 bases and at J to 1 base, leaving 5 bases not matched to a gene. The CDR3 here is CASSYSPGGTQETQYF. The CDR3 DNA reads as TGTGCCAGCAGTTACTCGCCAGGGGGAACCCAAGAGACCCAGTACTTC.